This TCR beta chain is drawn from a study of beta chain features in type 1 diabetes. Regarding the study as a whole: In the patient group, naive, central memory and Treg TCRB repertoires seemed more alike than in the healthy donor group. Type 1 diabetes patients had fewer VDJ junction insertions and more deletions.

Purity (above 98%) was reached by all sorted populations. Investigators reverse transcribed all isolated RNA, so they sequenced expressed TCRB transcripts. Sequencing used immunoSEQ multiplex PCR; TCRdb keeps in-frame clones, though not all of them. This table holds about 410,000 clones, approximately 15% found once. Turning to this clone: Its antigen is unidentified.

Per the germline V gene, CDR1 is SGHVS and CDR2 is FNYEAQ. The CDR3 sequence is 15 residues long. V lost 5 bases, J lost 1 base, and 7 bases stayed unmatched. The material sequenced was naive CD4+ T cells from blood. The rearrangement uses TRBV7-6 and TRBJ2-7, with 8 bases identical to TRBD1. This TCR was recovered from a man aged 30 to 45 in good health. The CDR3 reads CASSTTDRVSYEQYF. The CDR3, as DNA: TGTGCCAGCAGCACCACGGACAGGGTGTCCTACGAGCAGTACTTC.